This T cell receptor (beta chain) was obtained from a study of T cell responses to AZD1222 COVID-19 vaccine. The study's findings and limits: After the peak T cell response, and only then, were repertoires sampled. Vaccine-associated CD4 TCRs ranged over spike, dominating at 160-218 and 743-854.

For this clone: Its matching antigen is unknown.

Germline assignment: CDR1 SGHRS and CDR2 YFSETQ. Trimming shortened V by 2 bases and J by 5 bases, and 13 bases separated the two germline ends. CDR3 length equals 15 residues. Sequencing was performed with immunoSEQ multiplex PCR; in TCRdb, only in-frame clones are kept and a portion is missing. The sample has some 150,000 clones, around nine tenths seen once. This TCR came from an adult who had recovered from COVID-19. Sequenced material: peripheral blood, taken after recovery from COVID-19. The rearrangement links TRBV5-1 to TRBJ1-4, with D unresolved. CDR3 sequence reads: CASSLRGFENEKLFF. The CDR3 DNA reads TGCGCCAGCAGCTTACGGGGATTCGAGAATGAAAAACTGTTTTTT. Looking up the rest from reference TRBV5-1 and TRBJ1-4 gives the full variable domain: KAGVTQTPRYLIKTRGQQVTLSCSPISGHRSVSWYQQTPGQGLQFLFEYFSETQRNKGNFPGRFSGRQFSNSRSEMNVSTLELGDSALYLCASSLRGFENEKLFFGSGTQLSVL.